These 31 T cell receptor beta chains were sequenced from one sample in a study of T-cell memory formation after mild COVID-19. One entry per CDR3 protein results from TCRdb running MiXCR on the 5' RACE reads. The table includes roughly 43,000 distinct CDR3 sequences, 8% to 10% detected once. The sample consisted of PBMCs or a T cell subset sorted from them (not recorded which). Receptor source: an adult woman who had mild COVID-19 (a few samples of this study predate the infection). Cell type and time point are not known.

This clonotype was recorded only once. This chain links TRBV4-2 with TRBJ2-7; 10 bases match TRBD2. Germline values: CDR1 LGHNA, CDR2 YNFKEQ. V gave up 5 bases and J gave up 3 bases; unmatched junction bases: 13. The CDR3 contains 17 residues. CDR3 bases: TGTGCCAGCAGCGTCCGGAGGACTAGCGGTGGATTCTACGAGCAGTACTTC. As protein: CASSVRRTSGGFYEQYF.

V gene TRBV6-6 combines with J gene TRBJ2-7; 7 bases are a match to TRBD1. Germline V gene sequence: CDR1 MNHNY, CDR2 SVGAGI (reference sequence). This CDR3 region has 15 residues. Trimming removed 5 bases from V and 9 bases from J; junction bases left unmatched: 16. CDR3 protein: CASSQGRQGTTGQYF. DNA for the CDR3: TGTGCCAGCAGTCAGGGGAGACAGGGTACCACGGGGCAGTACTTC.

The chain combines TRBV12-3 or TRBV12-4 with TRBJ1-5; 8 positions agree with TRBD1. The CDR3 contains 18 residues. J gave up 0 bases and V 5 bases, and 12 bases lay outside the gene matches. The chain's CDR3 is CASSTDRGGYGSNQPQHF. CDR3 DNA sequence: TGTGCCAGCAGTACTGACAGGGGAGGATATGGTAGCAATCAGCCCCAGCATTTT.

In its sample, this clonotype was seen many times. The CDR3 loop reads CASSSLGYGYTF. DNA for the CDR3: TGTGCCAGCAGTTCCTTAGGGTATGGCTACACCTTC. The J gene is TRBJ1-2, the V gene TRBV12-3 or TRBV12-4; no reliable D call. The V gene lost 4 bases and the J gene lost 5 bases, with 8 bases spanning the gap. CDR3 size: 12 residues.

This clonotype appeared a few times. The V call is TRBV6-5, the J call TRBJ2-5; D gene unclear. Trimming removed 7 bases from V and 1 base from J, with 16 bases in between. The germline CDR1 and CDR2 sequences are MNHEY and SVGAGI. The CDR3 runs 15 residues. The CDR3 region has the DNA TGTGCCAGCATCACCTCCGTGGGGTCCCAAGAGACCCAGTACTTC. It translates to CASITSVGSQETQYF.

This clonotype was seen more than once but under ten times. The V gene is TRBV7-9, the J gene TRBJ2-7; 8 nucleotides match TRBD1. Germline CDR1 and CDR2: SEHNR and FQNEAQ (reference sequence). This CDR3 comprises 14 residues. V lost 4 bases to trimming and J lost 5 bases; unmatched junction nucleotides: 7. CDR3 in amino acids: CASSSATGVDEQYF. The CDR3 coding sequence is TGTGCCAGCAGCTCGGCGACAGGGGTCGACGAGCAGTACTTC. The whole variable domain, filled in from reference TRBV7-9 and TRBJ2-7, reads DTGVSQNPRHKITKRGQNVTFRCDPISEHNRLYWYRQTLGQGPEFLTYFQNEAQLEKSRLLSDRFSAERPKGSFSTLEIQRTEQGDSAMYLCASSSATGVDEQYFGPGTRLTVT.

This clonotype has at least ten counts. In DNA, the CDR3 is TGTGCCAGCAGCGGGGTAGCGGGGGCCCTTTACAATGAGCAGTTCTTC. This encodes CASSGVAGALYNEQFF. The chain is built from TRBV5-6 and TRBJ2-1, with TRBD2 matching over 9 bases. The germline V gene encodes CDR1 SGHDT and CDR2 YYEEEE. This CDR3 has 16 residues. After removal of 4 bases from V and 4 bases from J, the junction contained 9 bases not matched to a gene.

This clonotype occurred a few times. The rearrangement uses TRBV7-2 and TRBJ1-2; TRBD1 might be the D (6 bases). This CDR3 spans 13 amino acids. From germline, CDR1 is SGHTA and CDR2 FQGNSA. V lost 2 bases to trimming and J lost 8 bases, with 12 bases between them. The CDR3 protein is CASSLWWGPGYTF. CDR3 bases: TGTGCCAGCAGCTTATGGTGGGGGCCCGGCTACACCTTC.

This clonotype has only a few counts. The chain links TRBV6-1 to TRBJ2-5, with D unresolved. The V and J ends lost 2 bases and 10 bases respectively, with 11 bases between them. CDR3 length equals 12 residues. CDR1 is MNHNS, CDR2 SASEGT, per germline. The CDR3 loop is CASSEIAFGQYF. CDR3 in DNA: TGTGCCAGCAGTGAAATTGCGTTTGGCCAGTACTTC.

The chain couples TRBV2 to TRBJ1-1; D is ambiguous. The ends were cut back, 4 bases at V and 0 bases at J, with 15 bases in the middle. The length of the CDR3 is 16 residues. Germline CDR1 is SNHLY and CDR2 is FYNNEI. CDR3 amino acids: CASSVPLRRMNTEAFF. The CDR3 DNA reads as TGTGCCAGCAGTGTACCTTTGCGACGGATGAACACTGAAGCTTTCTTT.

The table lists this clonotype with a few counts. Here the CDR3 DNA reads TGTGCCAGCAGTGACGCCCCAGGGGATTTTTACAATGAGCAGTTCTTC. This sequence encodes CASSDAPGDFYNEQFF. This chain uses TRBV2 with TRBJ2-1; perhaps TRBD1 as D (6 bases). This CDR3 spans 16 amino acids. Trimming left V 3 bases short and J 4 bases short, with 16 bases between. Germline-derived CDR1 and CDR2 are SNHLY and FYNNEI.

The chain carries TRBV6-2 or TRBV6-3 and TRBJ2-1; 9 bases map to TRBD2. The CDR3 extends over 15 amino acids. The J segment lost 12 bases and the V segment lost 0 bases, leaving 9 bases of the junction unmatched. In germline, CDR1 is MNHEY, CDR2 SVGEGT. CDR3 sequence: CASSYSSSGTVRQFF. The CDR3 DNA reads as TGTGCCAGCAGTTACTCATCTAGCGGGACGGTTAGGCAGTTCTTC.

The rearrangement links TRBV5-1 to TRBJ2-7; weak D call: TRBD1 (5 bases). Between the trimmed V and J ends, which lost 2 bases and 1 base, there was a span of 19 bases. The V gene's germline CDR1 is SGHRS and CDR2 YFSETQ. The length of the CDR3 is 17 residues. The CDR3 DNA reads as TGCGCCAGCAGCTTTCCCCCAGGGAAGGTCGGGTCCTACGAGCAGTACTTC. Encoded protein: CASSFPPGKVGSYEQYF. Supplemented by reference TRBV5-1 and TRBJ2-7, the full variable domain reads KAGVTQTPRYLIKTRGQQVTLSCSPISGHRSVSWYQQTPGQGLQFLFEYFSETQRNKGNFPGRFSGRQFSNSRSEMNVSTLELGDSALYLCASSFPPGKVGSYEQYFGPGTRLTVT.

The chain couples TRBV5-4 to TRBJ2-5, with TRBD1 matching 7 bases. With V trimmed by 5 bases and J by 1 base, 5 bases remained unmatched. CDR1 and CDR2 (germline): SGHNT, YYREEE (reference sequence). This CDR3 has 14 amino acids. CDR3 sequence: CASSLRTGQETQYF. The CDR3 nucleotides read TGTGCCAGCAGTTTAAGGACAGGCCAAGAGACCCAGTACTTC.

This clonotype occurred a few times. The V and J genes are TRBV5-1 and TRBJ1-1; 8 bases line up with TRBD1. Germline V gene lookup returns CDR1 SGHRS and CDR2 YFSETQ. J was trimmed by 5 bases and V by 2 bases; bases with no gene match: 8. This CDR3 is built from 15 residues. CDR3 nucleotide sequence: TGCGCCAGCAGCTTCCATGGACAGGGCGGGACTGAAGCTTTCTTT. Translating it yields CASSFHGQGGTEAFF.

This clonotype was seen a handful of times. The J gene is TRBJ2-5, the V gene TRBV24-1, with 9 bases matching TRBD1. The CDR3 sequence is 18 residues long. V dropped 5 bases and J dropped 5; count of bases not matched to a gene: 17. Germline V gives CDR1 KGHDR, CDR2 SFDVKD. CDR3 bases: TGTGCCACCAGTGCCCCCATCGGCGAGGGACAGGGAAGGGAGACCCAGTACTTC. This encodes CATSAPIGEGQGRETQYF.

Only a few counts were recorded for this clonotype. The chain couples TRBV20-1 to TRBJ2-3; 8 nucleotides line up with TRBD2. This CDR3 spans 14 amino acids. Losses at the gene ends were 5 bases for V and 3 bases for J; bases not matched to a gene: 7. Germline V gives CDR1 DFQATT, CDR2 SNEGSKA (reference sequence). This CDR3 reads CSAGNLAGTDTQYF. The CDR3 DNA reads TGCAGTGCTGGAAATCTAGCGGGTACAGATACGCAGTATTTT.

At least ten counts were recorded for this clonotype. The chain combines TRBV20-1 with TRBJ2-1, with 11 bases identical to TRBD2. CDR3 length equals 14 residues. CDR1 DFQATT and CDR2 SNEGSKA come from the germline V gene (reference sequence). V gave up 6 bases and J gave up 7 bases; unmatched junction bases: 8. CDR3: CSAALAGAVNEQFF. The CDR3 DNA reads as TGCAGTGCAGCACTAGCGGGGGCCGTAAATGAGCAGTTCTTC.

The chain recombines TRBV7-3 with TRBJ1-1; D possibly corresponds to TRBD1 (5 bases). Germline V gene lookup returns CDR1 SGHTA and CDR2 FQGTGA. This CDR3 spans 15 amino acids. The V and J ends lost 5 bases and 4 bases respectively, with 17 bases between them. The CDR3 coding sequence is TGTGCCAGCAGCCCTCGAAGGGGAAGCGGCACTGAAGCTTTCTTT. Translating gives CASSPRRGSGTEAFF. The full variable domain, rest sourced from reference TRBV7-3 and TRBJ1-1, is GAGVSQTPSNKVTEKGKYVELRCDPISGHTALYWYRQSLGQGPEFLIYFQGTGAADDSGLPNDRFFAVRPEGSVSTLKIQRTERGDSAVYLCASSPRRGSGTEAFFGQGTRLTVV.

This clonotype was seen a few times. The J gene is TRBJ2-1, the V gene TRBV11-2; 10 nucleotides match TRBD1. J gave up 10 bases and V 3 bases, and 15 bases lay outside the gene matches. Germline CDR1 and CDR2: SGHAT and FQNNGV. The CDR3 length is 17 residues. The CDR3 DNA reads TGTGCCAGCAGCTTCATTTCGGGGGACAGGGGTTCGTGGGAGCAGTTCTTC. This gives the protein CASSFISGDRGSWEQFF. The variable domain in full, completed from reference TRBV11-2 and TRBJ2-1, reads EAGVAQSPRYKIIEKRQSVAFWCNPISGHATLYWYQQILGQGPKLLIQFQNNGVVDDSQLPKDRFSAERLKGVDSTLKIQPAKLEDSAVYLCASSFISGDRGSWEQFFGPGTRLTVL.

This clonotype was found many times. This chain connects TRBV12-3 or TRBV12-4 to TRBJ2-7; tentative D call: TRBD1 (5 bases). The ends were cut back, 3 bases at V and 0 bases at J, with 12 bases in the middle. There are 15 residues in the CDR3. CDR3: CASSLLGDPSYEQYF. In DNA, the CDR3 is TGTGCCAGCAGTTTGTTAGGGGATCCCTCCTACGAGCAGTACTTC.

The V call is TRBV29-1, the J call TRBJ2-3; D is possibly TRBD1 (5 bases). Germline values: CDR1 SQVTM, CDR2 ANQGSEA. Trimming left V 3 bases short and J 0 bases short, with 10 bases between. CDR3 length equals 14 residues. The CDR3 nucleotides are TGCAGCGTTGATTTGAGACAGAGCACAGATACGCAGTATTTT. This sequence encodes CSVDLRQSTDTQYF.

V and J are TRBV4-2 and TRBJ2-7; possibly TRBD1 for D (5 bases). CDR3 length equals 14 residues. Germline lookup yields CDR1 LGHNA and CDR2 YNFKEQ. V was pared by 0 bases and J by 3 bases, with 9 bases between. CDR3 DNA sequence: TGTGCCAGCAGCCAAGAACCAGGGCACTACGAGCAGTACTTC. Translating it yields CASSQEPGHYEQYF.

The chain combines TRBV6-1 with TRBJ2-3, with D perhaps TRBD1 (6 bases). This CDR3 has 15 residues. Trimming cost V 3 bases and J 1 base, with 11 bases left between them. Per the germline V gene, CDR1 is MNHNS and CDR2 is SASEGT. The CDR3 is CASSEGTLGTDTQYF. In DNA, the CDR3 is TGTGCCAGCAGTGAGGGGACACTAGGCACAGATACGCAGTATTTT.

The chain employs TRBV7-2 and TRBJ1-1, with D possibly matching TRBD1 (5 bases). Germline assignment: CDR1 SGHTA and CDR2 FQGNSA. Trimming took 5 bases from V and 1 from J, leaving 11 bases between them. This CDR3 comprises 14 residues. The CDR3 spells CASSTRTQNTEAFF. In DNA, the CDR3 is TGTGCCAGCAGCACCCGGACACAGAACACTGAAGCTTTCTTT.

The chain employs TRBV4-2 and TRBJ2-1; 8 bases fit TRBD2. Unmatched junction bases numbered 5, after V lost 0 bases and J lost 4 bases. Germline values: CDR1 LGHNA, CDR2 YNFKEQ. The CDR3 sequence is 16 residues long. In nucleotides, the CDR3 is TGTGCCAGCAGCCAAGAGCCAGCGGGAGCATACAATGAGCAGTTCTTC. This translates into CASSQEPAGAYNEQFF.

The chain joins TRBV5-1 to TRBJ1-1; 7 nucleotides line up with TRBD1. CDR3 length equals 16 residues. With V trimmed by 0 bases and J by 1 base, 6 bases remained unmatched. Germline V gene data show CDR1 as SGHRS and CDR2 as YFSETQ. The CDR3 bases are TGCGCCAGCAGCTTGGGAGGACAGGCAAGGAACACTGAAGCTTTCTTT. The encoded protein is CASSLGGQARNTEAFF.

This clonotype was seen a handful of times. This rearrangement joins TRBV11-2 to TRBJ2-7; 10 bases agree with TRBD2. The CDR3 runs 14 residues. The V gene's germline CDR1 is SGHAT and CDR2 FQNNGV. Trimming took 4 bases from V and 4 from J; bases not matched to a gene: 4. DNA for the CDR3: TGTGCCAGCAGCTCTAGCGGGAGTGGATACGAGCAGTACTTC. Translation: CASSSSGSGYEQYF.

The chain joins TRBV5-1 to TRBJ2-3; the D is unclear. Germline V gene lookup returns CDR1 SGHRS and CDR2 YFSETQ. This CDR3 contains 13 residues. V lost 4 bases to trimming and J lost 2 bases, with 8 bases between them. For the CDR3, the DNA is TGCGCCAGCAGCCGCGATAACACAGATACGCAGTATTTT. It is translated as CASSRDNTDTQYF.

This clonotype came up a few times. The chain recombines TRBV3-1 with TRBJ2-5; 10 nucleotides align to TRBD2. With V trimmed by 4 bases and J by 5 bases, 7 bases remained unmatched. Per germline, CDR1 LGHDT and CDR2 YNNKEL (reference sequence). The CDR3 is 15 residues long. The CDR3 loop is CASSPPAGGRETQYF. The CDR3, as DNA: TGTGCCAGCAGCCCCCCAGCGGGGGGGCGGGAGACCCAGTACTTC.

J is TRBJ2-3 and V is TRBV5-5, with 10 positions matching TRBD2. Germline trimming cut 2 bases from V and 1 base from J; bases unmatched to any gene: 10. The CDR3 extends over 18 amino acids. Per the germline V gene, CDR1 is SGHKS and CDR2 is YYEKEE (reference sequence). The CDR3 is CASSFLAGEWGGTDTQYF. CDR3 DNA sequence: TGTGCCAGCAGCTTCCTAGCGGGGGAGTGGGGTGGCACAGATACGCAGTATTTT.